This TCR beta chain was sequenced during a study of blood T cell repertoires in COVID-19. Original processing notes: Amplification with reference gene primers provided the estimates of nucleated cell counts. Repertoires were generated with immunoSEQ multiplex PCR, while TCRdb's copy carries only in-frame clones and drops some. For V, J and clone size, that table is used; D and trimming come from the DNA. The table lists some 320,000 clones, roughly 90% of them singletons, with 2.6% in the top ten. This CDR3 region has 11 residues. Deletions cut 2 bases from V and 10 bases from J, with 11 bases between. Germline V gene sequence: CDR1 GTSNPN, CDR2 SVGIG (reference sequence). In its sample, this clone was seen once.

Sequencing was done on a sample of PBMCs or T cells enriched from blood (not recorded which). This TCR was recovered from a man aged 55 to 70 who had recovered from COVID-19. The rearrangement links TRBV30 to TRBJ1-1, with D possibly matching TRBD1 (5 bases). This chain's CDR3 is CAWSRGGGAFF. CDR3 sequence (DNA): TGTGCCTGGAGTCGTGGGGGGGGAGCTTTCTTT.